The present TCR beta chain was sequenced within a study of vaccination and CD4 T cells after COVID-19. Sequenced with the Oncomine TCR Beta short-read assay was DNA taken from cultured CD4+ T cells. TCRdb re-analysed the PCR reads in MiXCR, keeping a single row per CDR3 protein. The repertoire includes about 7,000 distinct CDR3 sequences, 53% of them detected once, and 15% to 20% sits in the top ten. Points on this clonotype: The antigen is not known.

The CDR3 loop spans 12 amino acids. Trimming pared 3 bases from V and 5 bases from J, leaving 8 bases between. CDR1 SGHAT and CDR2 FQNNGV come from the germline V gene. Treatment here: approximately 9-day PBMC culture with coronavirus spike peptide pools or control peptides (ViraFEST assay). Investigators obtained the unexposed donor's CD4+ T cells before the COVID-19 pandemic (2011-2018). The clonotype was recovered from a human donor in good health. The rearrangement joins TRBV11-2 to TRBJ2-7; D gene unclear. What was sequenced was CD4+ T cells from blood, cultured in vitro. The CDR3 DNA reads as TGTGCCAGCAGCTTCCAGTTCGACGAGCAGTACTTC. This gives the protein CASSFQFDEQYF.